These 23 T cell receptor beta chains originate from one sample sequenced in a study of blood T cell repertoires in COVID-19. Data came from immunoSEQ multiplex PCR; TCRdb stores just in-frame clones and leaves some out. Counted here are 130,000 or so clones, approximately 85% occurring once; the ten biggest clones make up around 10%. Material: peripheral blood. The receptors were sampled from a human donor in a cohort sampled during active COVID-19.

The chain joins TRBV21-1 to TRBJ2-3; the table calls TRBD2, which could not be checked here. TRBV21-1 is tagged as a pseudogene. This CDR3 has 15 residues. The CDR3 coding sequence is TGTGCCAGCAGCAAAGTTGCGGGGGCCCAAGATACGCAGTATTTT. This codes for CASSKVAGAQDTQYF.

The chain is built from TRBV5-1 and TRBJ1-1; D gene unclear. This CDR3 has 14 residues. V lost 0 bases, J lost 5 bases, and 11 bases lay in between. Per the germline V gene, CDR1 is SGHRS and CDR2 is YFSETQ. The CDR3 sequence is CASSLASGGTEAFF. The CDR3 DNA is TGCGCCAGCAGCTTGGCTTCAGGTGGGACTGAAGCTTTCTTT.

This clone occurred a few times. This chain links TRBV10-1 with TRBJ2-3; 11 bases agree with TRBD2. The germline V gene encodes CDR1 WNHNN and CDR2 SYGVQD (reference sequence). V shed 8 bases, J shed 8 bases, and the junction held 12 bases outside the gene matches. The CDR3 covers 15 residues. Written as DNA, the CDR3 is TGCGCCAGCGCCGAGGGTAGCGGGGGGGCCGGTACGCAGTATTTT. Translating gives CASAEGSGGAGTQYF.

This rearrangement joins TRBV5-4 to TRBJ2-7; TRBD1 might be the D (6 bases). Trimming removed 1 base at V and 0 bases at J, with 11 bases between. This CDR3 has 15 residues. Germline-derived CDR1 and CDR2 are SGHNT and YYREEE (reference sequence). The CDR3 bases are TGTGCCAGCAGCTTGTTCCAGGGGAGCTCCTACGAGCAGTACTTC. Its translation: CASSLFQGSSYEQYF.

The chain combines TRBV5-5 with TRBJ2-7; 7 bases are shared with TRBD2. This CDR3 contains 12 residues. Germline trimming cut 3 bases from V and 4 bases from J; bases unmatched to any gene: 1. Looked up from germline, CDR1 is SGHKS and CDR2 is YYEKEE (reference sequence). The CDR3 region has the DNA TGTGCCAGCAGCTCCGGGGGGTACGAGCAGTACTTC. This encodes CASSSGGYEQYF.

The chain has TRBV11-2 and TRBJ1-3; a weak D match, TRBD1 (5 bases). The germline V gene has CDR1 SGHAT and CDR2 FQNNGV. The V gene lost 4 bases and the J gene lost 0 bases, with 16 bases spanning the gap. There are 17 residues in the CDR3. The CDR3 DNA is TGTGCCAGCAGCTCCGCAGGGTTCACCCTCTCTGGAAACACCATATATTTT. This sequence encodes CASSSAGFTLSGNTIYF.

The rearrangement joins TRBV6-5 to TRBJ2-3; 10 bases match TRBD2. The CDR3 is made up of 13 amino acids. V shed 8 bases, J shed 6 bases, and the junction held 5 bases outside the gene matches. Germline loops: CDR1 MNHEY, CDR2 SVGAGI. The CDR3: CASGTSAWDTQYF. CDR3 coding DNA: TGTGCCAGCGGGACTAGCGCGTGGGATACGCAGTATTTT.

The count of this clone is one. V and J are TRBV11-2 and TRBJ1-5, with 8 nucleotides matching TRBD1. This CDR3 has 15 residues. Trimming took 3 bases from V and 7 from J; bases not matched to a gene: 8. Germline CDR1 is SGHAT and CDR2 is FQNNGV. For the CDR3, the DNA is TGTGCCAGCAGCTTCGGACAGGGTGAAGGGCAGCCCCAGCATTTT. Translating it yields CASSFGQGEGQPQHF. Complete variable domain (other parts from reference TRBV11-2 and TRBJ1-5): EAGVAQSPRYKIIEKRQSVAFWCNPISGHATLYWYQQILGQGPKLLIQFQNNGVVDDSQLPKDRFSAERLKGVDSTLKIQPAKLEDSAVYLCASSFGQGEGQPQHFGDGTRLSIL.

V gene TRBV5-1 combines with J gene TRBJ2-1, with 8 positions matching TRBD1. Losses at the gene ends were 0 bases for V and 2 bases for J; bases not matched to a gene: 7. There are 17 residues in the CDR3. Germline V CDR1 and CDR2: SGHRS, YFSETQ. This CDR3 is CASSLGRQGPPYNEQFF. The DNA for the CDR3 is TGCGCCAGCAGCTTGGGAAGACAGGGGCCCCCCTACAATGAGCAGTTCTTC. Complete variable domain (other parts from reference TRBV5-1 and TRBJ2-1): KAGVTQTPRYLIKTRGQQVTLSCSPISGHRSVSWYQQTPGQGLQFLFEYFSETQRNKGNFPGRFSGRQFSNSRSEMNVSTLELGDSALYLCASSLGRQGPPYNEQFFGPGTRLTVL.

The V gene is TRBV11-2, the J gene TRBJ1-1; 7 nucleotides agree with TRBD1. The CDR3 covers 14 residues. Losses at the gene ends were 1 base for V and 1 base for J; bases not matched to a gene: 0. The V gene's germline CDR1 is SGHAT and CDR2 FQNNGV. This CDR3 is CASSLGTGNTEAFF. The CDR3, as DNA: TGTGCCAGCAGCTTAGGGACAGGGAACACTGAAGCTTTCTTT.

The rearrangement links TRBV19 to TRBJ1-1; the match to TRBD1 covers 7 bases. The trim removed 8 bases at V and 1 base at J, leaving 7 bases unmatched. From germline, CDR1 is LNHDA and CDR2 SQIVND (reference sequence). The CDR3 has 14 residues. The CDR3 reads CASSLGQPNTEAFF. CDR3 sequence (DNA): TGTGCCAGTTCATTGGGACAGCCGAACACTGAAGCTTTCTTT.

In its sample, this clone was seen a few times. The rearrangement joins TRBV7-2 to TRBJ1-5; 7 positions agree with TRBD1. CDR1 and CDR2 from the germline V gene are SGHTA and FQGNSA. V was pared by 4 bases and J by 5 bases, with 8 bases of the junction left unmatched. The CDR3 extends over 15 amino acids. The chain's CDR3 is CASSYGQATYQPQHF. The CDR3 bases are TGTGCCAGCAGCTACGGACAGGCCACGTATCAGCCCCAGCATTTT.

For the CDR3, the DNA is TGTGCCAGCAGGAGTTGGGCCAGCTCCTACAATGAGCAGTTCTTC. Encoded protein: CASRSWASSYNEQFF. The chain is built from TRBV2 and TRBJ2-1; no firm D call. CDR1 is SNHLY and CDR2 is FYNNEI in the germline V gene. Between the trimmed V and J ends, which lost 6 bases and 0 bases, there was a span of 12 bases. The CDR3 consists of 15 residues.

This chain links TRBV15 with TRBJ2-1, with D tentatively TRBD2 (5 bases). Germline CDR1 LNHNV, CDR2 YYDKDF (reference sequence). V shed 1 base and J shed 3 bases, with 10 bases lying between them. The CDR3 totals 15 residues. The CDR3 region is CATSRAGSNYNEQFF. DNA of the CDR3: TGTGCCACCAGCAGAGCGGGGAGTAACTACAATGAGCAGTTCTTC.

The chain couples TRBV5-5 to TRBJ2-6; TRBD2 might be the D (6 bases). Germline CDR1 is SGHKS and CDR2 is YYEKEE (reference sequence). Trimming removed 4 bases from V and 0 bases from J, with 14 bases in between. This CDR3 comprises 17 residues. CDR3 sequence: CASSPRDGSSGANVLTF. Written as DNA, the CDR3 is TGTGCCAGCAGCCCACGGGACGGGAGCTCTGGGGCCAACGTCCTGACTTTC.

The chain carries TRBV3-1 (or the pseudogene TRBV3-2) and TRBJ2-3, with D perhaps matching TRBD2 (5 bases). The ends were cut back, 7 bases at V and 6 bases at J, with 14 bases in the middle. Germline V gene sequence: CDR1 LGHDT, CDR2 YNNKEL (reference sequence). This CDR3 comprises 13 residues. CDR3: CASTLTGMDTQYF. In DNA, the CDR3 is TGTGCCAGCACCCTGACGGGAATGGATACGCAGTATTTT.

The rearrangement links TRBV12-3 or TRBV12-4 to TRBJ2-7; 8 bases line up with TRBD2. V was pared by 5 bases and J by 4 bases, with 4 bases of the junction left unmatched. This CDR3 contains 13 residues. CDR3 protein: CASSLSSGYEQYF. In DNA form, the CDR3 reads TGTGCCAGCAGTCTTTCTAGCGGGTACGAGCAGTACTTC.

On this clone: Distinct nucleotide sequences in the sample also encode this CDR3. The chain has TRBV29-1 and TRBJ2-3; D remains unclear. Germline-derived CDR1 and CDR2 are SQVTM and ANQGSEA. V was cut by 6 bases and J by 0 bases, with 7 bases left in between. This CDR3 comprises 12 residues. The CDR3 DNA reads TGCAGCGTCGAATCTAGCACAGATACGCAGTATTTT. This translates into CSVESSTDTQYF.

The chain carries TRBV5-8 and TRBJ2-1; 10 nucleotides align to TRBD2. This CDR3 is 14 amino acids long. Germline lookup yields CDR1 SGHTS and CDR2 YDEGEE. V gave up 7 bases and J gave up 10 bases; unmatched junction bases: 11. CDR3 amino acids: CASGRSGGAKEQFF. CDR3 sequence (DNA): TGTGCCAGCGGTAGGAGCGGGGGGGCCAAGGAGCAGTTCTTC.

The V gene is TRBV4-1, the J gene TRBJ2-3; 7 bases are a match to TRBD1. With V trimmed by 0 bases and J by 0 bases, 6 bases remained unmatched. This CDR3 has 17 amino acids. Germline-derived CDR1 and CDR2 are MGHRA and YSYEKL. The CDR3 DNA sequence: TGCGCCAGCAGCCAAGAAGTGCGACAGGGTAGCACAGATACGCAGTATTTT. Translated: CASSQEVRQGSTDTQYF.

This chain connects TRBV7-9 to TRBJ2-7; weak D call: TRBD2 (6 bases). Per the germline V gene, CDR1 is SEHNR and CDR2 is FQNEAQ (reference sequence). The ends were cut back, 1 base at V and 3 bases at J, with 13 bases in the middle. The CDR3 consists of 15 residues. CDR3 bases: TGTGCCAGCAGCTTAGTTGGGGGGACCAGCTACGAGCAGTACTTC. As protein: CASSLVGGTSYEQYF.

This clone was picked up one time. The J gene is TRBJ2-7, the V gene TRBV18; maybe TRBD2 (5 bases). The V end lost 6 bases, the J end lost 2 bases, and 8 bases lay between the germline ends. Germline V gene lookup returns CDR1 KGHSH and CDR2 LQKENI. The CDR3 consists of 12 residues. In DNA form, the CDR3 reads TGTGCCAGCTCCCCCGGGACCTACGAGCAGTACTTC. As protein: CASSPGTYEQYF.

The chain combines TRBV12-5 with TRBJ2-1; D perhaps matches TRBD2 (7 bases). CDR1 is LGHNT, CDR2 FRNRAP, per germline. The CDR3 contains 15 residues. V was pared by 3 bases and J by 8 bases, with 17 bases between. CDR3: CASGFSVGGADEQFF. The CDR3 DNA reads as TGTGCTAGTGGTTTTAGCGTAGGGGGGGCGGATGAGCAGTTCTTC.